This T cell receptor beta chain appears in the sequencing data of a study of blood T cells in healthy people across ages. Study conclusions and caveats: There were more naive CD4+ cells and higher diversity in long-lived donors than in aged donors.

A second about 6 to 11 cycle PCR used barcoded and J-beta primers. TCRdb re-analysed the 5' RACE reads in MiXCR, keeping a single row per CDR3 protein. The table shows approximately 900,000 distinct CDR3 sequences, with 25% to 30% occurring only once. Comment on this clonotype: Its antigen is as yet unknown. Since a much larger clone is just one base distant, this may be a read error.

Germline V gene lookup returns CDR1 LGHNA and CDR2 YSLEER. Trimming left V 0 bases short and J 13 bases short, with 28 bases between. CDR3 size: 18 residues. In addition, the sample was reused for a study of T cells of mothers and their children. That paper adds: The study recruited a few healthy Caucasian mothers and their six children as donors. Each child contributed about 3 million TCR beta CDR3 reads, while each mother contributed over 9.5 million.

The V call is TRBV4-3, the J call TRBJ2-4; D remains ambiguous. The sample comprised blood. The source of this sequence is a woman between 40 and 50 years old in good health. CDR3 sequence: CASSQDADPYTSYNEQYF. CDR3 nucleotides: TGCGCCAGCAGCCAAGACGCGGACCCATACACCTCCTACAATGAGCAGTACTTC.